This TCR beta chain came from a study of CD8 T cells in Susac syndrome. Study-level results: The authors acknowledged that the study's TCR sequencing and HLA analysis involved relatively few individuals.

This clonotype has a handful of counts. Its antigen is still unknown. Germline V gives CDR1 MNHNS, CDR2 SASEGT. This CDR3 is built from 11 residues. V lost 6 bases to trimming and J lost 0 bases, with 3 bases between them. RNA was extracted with the RNeasy kit, and a quantity of 0.5 to 1 ug was reverse transcribed using random hexamers. Amplification of TCR beta CDR3 was carried out by immunoSEQ multiplex PCR, which covered 54 Vbeta and 13 Jbeta segments. TCRdb re-called the immunoSEQ multiplex PCR reads with MiXCR, one entry per CDR3 protein. The sample records about 280,000 distinct CDR3 sequences, 70% to 90% being singletons. Sequencing of TCR beta drew on CD8+ and CD4+ T cells from blood. Negative isolation was applied to CD8+ and CD4+ T cells, and FACS enrichment was applied to TEMRA cells.

Sequences were obtained from CD8+ T cells from PBMCs. This sequence was found in a human donor with multiple sclerosis. The chain combines TRBV6-1 with TRBJ2-7; no reliable D call. CDR3 nucleotides: TGTGCCAGCAGCCGCTCCTACGAGCAGTACTTC. Protein sequence: CASSRSYEQYF.